This paragraph reports one T cell receptor (beta chain). The antigen is undetermined. This record comes from a study of shared clonotypes between healthy human individuals. Study-level points and caveats: There were few donors, and this limited the genetic and exposure-history diversity represented. Sharing across four donors was highest in naive CD4 (around 5%) and lowest in memory CD8 (0.4%).

Sequencing used immunoSEQ multiplex PCR; TCRdb keeps in-frame clones, though not all of them. Altogether 2 million to 2.5 million clones are present, nearly 97% being singletons, with the ten largest covering 0.1% to 0.15%. Free of recent acute infections or vaccinations, the donors were healthy HIV-negative adults. The CDR3 spans 18 residues. Germline-derived CDR1 and CDR2 are SGHTA and FQGTGA. V was clipped by 1 base and J by 0 bases, with 13 bases between them. Sequencing was done on a sample of naive CD4+ T cells sorted from blood. Stated subset: CD45RA+ positively selected. This receptor was taken from a man aged 18 to 29 in good health. The chain has TRBV7-3 and TRBJ2-6; D is unclear. The DNA of the CDR3 is TGTGCCAGCAGCTTAATCCCCCCGAGACTCTCTGGGGCCAACGTCCTGACTTTC. Its protein is CASSLIPPRLSGANVLTF.